One and the same sample provided the 30 T cell receptor beta chains below, sequenced in a study of beta chain features in type 1 diabetes. Study-level findings and limits: For Type 1 diabetes patients, all four CD4+ subsets carried TCRB CDR3s that were moderately but significantly shorter.

These receptors' targets are unknown. All of the isolated RNA was reverse transcribed, so expressed TCRB transcripts were sequenced. TCRdb keeps only in-frame clones here, not all; method: immunoSEQ multiplex PCR. Altogether 600,000 to 700,000 clones are present, 13% being singletons, with the ten largest covering less than 0.025%. Material: naive CD4+ T cells from blood. The receptors were gathered from a man aged 18 to 29 with type 1 diabetes.

This clone was observed a handful of times. J is TRBJ1-1 and V is TRBV30, with D possibly being TRBD1 (5 bases). Germline-derived CDR1 and CDR2 are GTSNPN and SVGIG (reference sequence). This CDR3 contains 14 residues. The V gene lost 4 bases and the J gene lost 13 bases, with 25 bases spanning the gap. CDR3 in DNA: TGTGCCTGGAACCATGGTACGGGACCTTTCCAGGTTTTCTTT. As protein: CAWNHGTGPFQVFF. Supplemented by reference TRBV30 and TRBJ1-1, the full variable domain reads SQTIHQWPATLVQPVGSPLSLECTVEGTSNPNLYWYRQAAGRGLQLLFYSVGIGQISSEVPQNLSASRPQDRQFILSSKKLLLSDSGFYLCAWNHGTGPFQVFFGQGTRLTVV.

This sequence joins TRBV4-1 and TRBJ1-2, with 7 bases matching TRBD1. The CDR3 length is 17 residues. Germline-derived CDR1 and CDR2 are MGHRA and YSYEKL. With V trimmed by 0 bases and J by 1 base, 8 bases remained unmatched. The CDR3 DNA reads TGCGCCAGCAGCCAAGATAGGCGGACAGGTGTTAACTATGGCTACACCTTC. This gives the protein CASSQDRRTGVNYGYTF.

The rearrangement links TRBV5-1 to TRBJ2-7; 9 bases match TRBD1. The V gene end was trimmed by 0 bases and the J gene end by 6 bases; junction bases not matched to a gene: 7. Germline lookup yields CDR1 SGHRS and CDR2 YFSETQ. The CDR3 sequence is 15 residues long. CDR3 in amino acids: CASSLDPGQGSEQYF. In nucleotides, the CDR3 is TGCGCCAGCAGCTTGGATCCGGGACAGGGATCCGAGCAGTACTTC. The entire variable domain, with the rest obtained from reference TRBV5-1 and TRBJ2-7, is as follows: KAGVTQTPRYLIKTRGQQVTLSCSPISGHRSVSWYQQTPGQGLQFLFEYFSETQRNKGNFPGRFSGRQFSNSRSEMNVSTLELGDSALYLCASSLDPGQGSEQYFGPGTRLTVT.

J is TRBJ1-2 and V is TRBV4-1; TRBD1 matches 7 bases. CDR3 length equals 15 residues. Germline lookup yields CDR1 MGHRA and CDR2 YSYEKL. V shed 1 base, J shed 0 bases, and the junction held 2 bases outside the gene matches. The CDR3 loop is CASSQGDRPNYGYTF. Here the CDR3 DNA reads TGCGCCAGCAGCCAAGGGGACAGACCTAACTATGGCTACACCTTC.

This chain connects TRBV7-3 to TRBJ1-1; D is unclear. The CDR3 loop spans 13 amino acids. Trimming pared 5 bases from V and 3 bases from J, leaving 10 bases between. CDR1 and CDR2 (germline): SGHTA, FQGTGA. This CDR3 is CASSPIGHTEAFF. CDR3 nucleotides: TGTGCCAGCAGCCCCATAGGCCACACTGAAGCTTTCTTT.

The chain combines TRBV6-6 with TRBJ1-5, with TRBD1 identical over 10 bases. This CDR3 region has 14 residues. Losses at the gene ends were 5 bases for V and 4 bases for J; bases not matched to a gene: 2. Germline-derived CDR1 and CDR2 are MNHNY and SVGAGI (reference sequence). The CDR3 nucleotides read TGTGCCAGCAGTGGACAGGGGGGAAATCAGCCCCAGCATTTT. Protein: CASSGQGGNQPQHF.

The chain recombines TRBV6-5 with TRBJ1-3; D call uncertain. V lost 0 bases and J lost 0, with 9 bases in between. Germline V CDR1 and CDR2: MNHEY, SVGAGI. This CDR3 has 16 residues. The DNA of the CDR3 is TGTGCCAGCAGTTACTCGGCGGATAACTCTGGAAACACCATATATTTT. Protein sequence: CASSYSADNSGNTIYF.

The chain joins TRBV7-9 to TRBJ2-6, with TRBD1 matching over 8 bases. Germline V lookup: CDR1 SEHNR, CDR2 FQNEAQ (reference sequence). The CDR3 loop spans 19 amino acids. Trimming removed 6 bases from V and 1 base from J; junction bases left unmatched: 14. CDR3 bases: TGTGCCAGCAGGCTTCAAGCCGGGACAGGCCCTTCTGGGGCCAACGTCCTGACTTTC. It is translated as CASRLQAGTGPSGANVLTF.

The chain carries TRBV2 and TRBJ2-1; D call uncertain. Trimming left V 0 bases short and J 8 bases short, with 14 bases between. The CDR3 covers 15 residues. The germline V gene encodes CDR1 SNHLY and CDR2 FYNNEI. CDR3 sequence reads: CASSEALLSGDEQFF. CDR3 nucleotide sequence: TGTGCCAGCAGTGAAGCCTTATTAAGTGGCGATGAGCAGTTCTTC.

The rearrangement joins TRBV6-5 to TRBJ1-6; D is ambiguous. The CDR3 runs to 14 residues. Germline V gives CDR1 MNHEY, CDR2 SVGAGI. Trimming took 2 bases from V and 10 from J, leaving 12 bases between them. The CDR3 sequence: CASSYDPQDSPLHF. CDR3 sequence (DNA): TGTGCCAGCAGTTACGATCCTCAGGACTCACCCCTCCACTTT.

This clone was picked up a small number of times. V is TRBV30 and J is TRBJ2-1, with 8 nucleotides matching TRBD2. V trimming: 8 bases; J trimming: 4 bases; junction bases outside the gene matches: 4. Per the germline V gene, CDR1 is GTSNPN and CDR2 is SVGIG (reference sequence). The CDR3 is made up of 12 amino acids. This chain's CDR3 is CAAGGVYNEQFF. The CDR3, as DNA: TGTGCCGCCGGGGGGGTGTACAATGAGCAGTTCTTC. Filled out from reference TRBV30 and TRBJ2-1, the complete variable domain reads SQTIHQWPATLVQPVGSPLSLECTVEGTSNPNLYWYRQAAGRGLQLLFYSVGIGQISSEVPQNLSASRPQDRQFILSSKKLLLSDSGFYLCAAGGVYNEQFFGPGTRLTVL.

This sequence joins TRBV25-1 and TRBJ1-6; TRBD1 might be the D (5 bases). Germline V gene lookup returns CDR1 MGHDK and CDR2 SYGVNS. The CDR3 covers 16 residues. V lost 7 bases, J lost 0 bases, and 13 bases lay in between. The DNA of the CDR3 is TGTGCCAGCACCCATGGGGGGGGCTCCTATAATTCACCCCTCCACTTT. Translation gives CASTHGGGSYNSPLHF.

This chain connects TRBV7-2 to TRBJ1-6; unclear D gene. Germline V gene data show CDR1 as SGHTA and CDR2 as FQGNSA. The CDR3 sequence is 15 residues long. V gave up 3 bases and J gave up 8 bases, with 14 bases separating them. The DNA of the CDR3 is TGTGCCAGCAGCTTTTGGACCGAAAGAGATTCACCCCTCCACTTT. It specifies CASSFWTERDSPLHF.

This clone was recorded a few times. The CDR3 sequence is CATVWGYGYTF. CDR3 coding DNA: TGTGCGACAGTTTGGGGCTATGGCTACACCTTC. V and J are TRBV7-9 and TRBJ1-2; possible D gene TRBD1, 5 bases. The germline gives CDR1 SEHNR, CDR2 FQNEAQ (reference sequence). The CDR3 contains 11 residues. The entire variable domain, with the rest obtained from reference TRBV7-9 and TRBJ1-2, is as follows: DTGVSQNPRHKITKRGQNVTFRCDPISEHNRLYWYRQTLGQGPEFLTYFQNEAQLEKSRLLSDRFSAERPKGSFSTLEIQRTEQGDSAMYLCATVWGYGYTFGSGTRLTVV.

The chain joins TRBV7-6 to TRBJ1-6; perhaps TRBD1 as D (5 bases). The CDR3 is 14 residues long. Trimming removed 2 bases at V and 12 bases at J, with 14 bases between. CDR1 is SGHVS, CDR2 FNYEAQ, per germline. DNA of the CDR3: TGTGCCAGCAGCTTATACGGGGGGGACCAACCCCTCCACTTT. Protein product: CASSLYGGDQPLHF.

This clone was recorded a few times. This chain uses TRBV7-2 with TRBJ2-3; 9 bases are shared with TRBD1. The CDR3 extends over 16 amino acids. The germline V gene encodes CDR1 SGHTA and CDR2 FQGNSA. V was pared by 4 bases and J by 3 bases, with 8 bases of the junction left unmatched. This CDR3 is CASSSSLQGATDTQYF. The DNA of the CDR3 is TGTGCCAGCAGCTCAAGTCTACAGGGGGCTACAGATACGCAGTATTTT.

About this clone: At one end, the junction sequence differs from germline, possibly due to a read error. The chain employs TRBV7-7 and TRBJ2-1, with 10 positions matching TRBD2. The CDR3 sequence is 15 residues long. Per germline, CDR1 SSHAT and CDR2 FNYEAQ (reference sequence). The CDR3 DNA sequence: TGTGCTAGCAGCTCGGGACTAGCGTCGTACAATGAGCAGTTCTTC. As protein: CASSSGLASYNEQFF. Filled out from reference TRBV7-7 and TRBJ2-1, the complete variable domain reads GAGVSQSPRYKVTKRGQDVTLRCDPISSHATLYWYQQALGQGPEFLTYFNYEAQPDKSGLPSDRFSAERPEGSISTLTIQRTEQRDSAMYRCASSSGLASYNEQFFGPGTRLTVL.

This clone was counted a few times. This chain joins TRBV6-1 and TRBJ1-2; D gene unclear. The V gene lost 4 bases and the J gene lost 4 bases, with 7 bases spanning the gap. CDR3 length equals 12 residues. Germline loops: CDR1 MNHNS, CDR2 SASEGT. The CDR3 DNA is TGTGCCAGCAGTGGTACACTCTATGGCTACACCTTC. Its protein product is CASSGTLYGYTF.

V usage is TRBV5-1 and J usage is TRBJ2-7; no clear D. CDR1 is SGHRS and CDR2 is YFSETQ in the germline V gene. The CDR3 contains 15 residues. Trimming removed 0 bases from V and 6 bases from J, with 16 bases in between. CDR3 loop: CASSLADNRLVEQYF. The CDR3 DNA sequence: TGCGCCAGCAGCTTGGCCGATAATCGCTTGGTCGAGCAGTACTTC.

This clone appeared once. V gene TRBV30 combines with J gene TRBJ1-6; 7 nucleotides line up with TRBD1. V shed 5 bases, J shed 10 bases, and the junction held 5 bases outside the gene matches. The CDR3 is 12 residues long. The germline CDR1 and CDR2 sequences are GTSNPN and SVGIG (reference sequence). The CDR3 DNA reads TGTGCCTGGGGACAGGATCAATCACCCCTCCACTTT. It is translated as CAWGQDQSPLHF.

This clone came up a few times. The rearrangement links TRBV19 to TRBJ2-6; 8 bases match TRBD1. The CDR3 is 17 residues long. Trimming at V came to 5 bases and at J to 0 bases, leaving 6 bases not matched to a gene. CDR1 is LNHDA and CDR2 is SQIVND in the germline V gene (reference sequence). The CDR3 sequence: CASSPGQALSGANVLTF. The CDR3 DNA is TGTGCCAGTAGTCCGGGACAGGCCCTCTCTGGGGCCAACGTCCTGACTTTC.

This clone was counted a few times. The rearrangement links TRBV12-5 to TRBJ1-5; 9 bases match TRBD1. The V gene's germline CDR1 is LGHNT and CDR2 FRNRAP. The CDR3 is made up of 18 amino acids. V trimming: 2 bases; J trimming: 1 base; junction bases outside the gene matches: 9. The DNA for the CDR3 is TGTGCTAGTGGTTTGTCACCAAAGGACAGGGGCAGCAATCAGCCCCAGCATTTT. This encodes CASGLSPKDRGSNQPQHF.

This clone appeared a few times. The chain couples TRBV6-6 to TRBJ1-4, with D perhaps matching TRBD1 (5 bases). CDR3 length: 14 residues. Germline V gene lookup returns CDR1 MNHNY and CDR2 SVGAGI (reference sequence). V shed 8 bases and J shed 8 bases, with 18 bases lying between them. CDR3 DNA: TGTGCCAGCCTCCGGGACGGGACGGCCGAAAAACTGTTTTTT. It encodes CASLRDGTAEKLFF.

The V call is TRBV19, the J call TRBJ2-1; 9 bases fit TRBD2. The CDR3 loop spans 14 amino acids. Unmatched junction bases numbered 5, after V lost 4 bases and J lost 7 bases. Germline V gene sequence: CDR1 LNHDA, CDR2 SQIVND (reference sequence). CDR3 nucleotides: TGTGCCAGTAGTAGCGGGGGGGCCTTAAATGAGCAGTTCTTC. It translates to CASSSGGALNEQFF.

This clone was observed a few times. The rearrangement uses TRBV11-2 and TRBJ2-3; D is unresolved. Germline values: CDR1 SGHAT, CDR2 FQNNGV. The CDR3 length is 13 residues. Deletions cut 4 bases from V and 2 bases from J, with 7 bases between. CDR3 bases: TGTGCCAGCAGCTACTTAGACACAGATACGCAGTATTTT. Its protein product is CASSYLDTDTQYF.

The V call is TRBV6-5, the J call TRBJ1-4, with D unresolved. The CDR3 extends over 16 amino acids. Germline CDR1 and CDR2: MNHEY and SVGAGI. The V gene lost 4 bases and the J gene lost 7 bases, with 19 bases spanning the gap. CDR3 sequence reads: CASSSLEAGFAEKLFF. The CDR3 nucleotides read TGTGCCAGCAGTTCCCTTGAGGCAGGCTTCGCTGAAAAACTGTTTTTT.

In this sample, this clone turned up a few times. CDR3: CASSGERNQPQHF. CDR3 bases: TGTGCCAGTAGTGGGGAGAGGAATCAGCCCCAGCATTTT. V is TRBV19 and J is TRBJ1-5; the D is unclear. V was pared by 5 bases and J by 4 bases, with 9 bases between. The CDR3 runs 13 residues. Germline assignment: CDR1 LNHDA and CDR2 SQIVND (reference sequence).

This chain joins TRBV27 and TRBJ2-3; D call uncertain. V was cut by 2 bases and J by 3 bases, with 9 bases left in between. Germline CDR1 MNHEY, CDR2 SMNVEV (reference sequence). The CDR3 is made up of 14 amino acids. Written as DNA, the CDR3 is TGTGCCAGCAGTTTACGGCTATTAACAGATACGCAGTATTTT. Translation: CASSLRLLTDTQYF.

In its sample, this clone was seen a few times. The chain combines TRBV5-5 with TRBJ2-1; possibly TRBD1 or TRBD2 for D (5 bases each). The CDR3 has 15 amino acids. The germline V gene encodes CDR1 SGHKS and CDR2 YYEKEE (reference sequence). Deletions cut 1 base from V and 0 bases from J, with 8 bases between. The CDR3 region has the DNA TGTGCCAGCAGCTTGATGGGGGACTCCTACAATGAGCAGTTCTTC. It is translated as CASSLMGDSYNEQFF.

The chain employs TRBV4-1 and TRBJ1-2; tentatively, D is TRBD1 (6 bases). V was cut by 5 bases and J by 3 bases, with 13 bases left in between. The CDR3 is 14 amino acids. Germline assignment: CDR1 MGHRA and CDR2 YSYEKL. As DNA, the CDR3 is TGCGCCAGCAGCATGGTATGGACAGACTATGGCTACACCTTC. It specifies CASSMVWTDYGYTF.